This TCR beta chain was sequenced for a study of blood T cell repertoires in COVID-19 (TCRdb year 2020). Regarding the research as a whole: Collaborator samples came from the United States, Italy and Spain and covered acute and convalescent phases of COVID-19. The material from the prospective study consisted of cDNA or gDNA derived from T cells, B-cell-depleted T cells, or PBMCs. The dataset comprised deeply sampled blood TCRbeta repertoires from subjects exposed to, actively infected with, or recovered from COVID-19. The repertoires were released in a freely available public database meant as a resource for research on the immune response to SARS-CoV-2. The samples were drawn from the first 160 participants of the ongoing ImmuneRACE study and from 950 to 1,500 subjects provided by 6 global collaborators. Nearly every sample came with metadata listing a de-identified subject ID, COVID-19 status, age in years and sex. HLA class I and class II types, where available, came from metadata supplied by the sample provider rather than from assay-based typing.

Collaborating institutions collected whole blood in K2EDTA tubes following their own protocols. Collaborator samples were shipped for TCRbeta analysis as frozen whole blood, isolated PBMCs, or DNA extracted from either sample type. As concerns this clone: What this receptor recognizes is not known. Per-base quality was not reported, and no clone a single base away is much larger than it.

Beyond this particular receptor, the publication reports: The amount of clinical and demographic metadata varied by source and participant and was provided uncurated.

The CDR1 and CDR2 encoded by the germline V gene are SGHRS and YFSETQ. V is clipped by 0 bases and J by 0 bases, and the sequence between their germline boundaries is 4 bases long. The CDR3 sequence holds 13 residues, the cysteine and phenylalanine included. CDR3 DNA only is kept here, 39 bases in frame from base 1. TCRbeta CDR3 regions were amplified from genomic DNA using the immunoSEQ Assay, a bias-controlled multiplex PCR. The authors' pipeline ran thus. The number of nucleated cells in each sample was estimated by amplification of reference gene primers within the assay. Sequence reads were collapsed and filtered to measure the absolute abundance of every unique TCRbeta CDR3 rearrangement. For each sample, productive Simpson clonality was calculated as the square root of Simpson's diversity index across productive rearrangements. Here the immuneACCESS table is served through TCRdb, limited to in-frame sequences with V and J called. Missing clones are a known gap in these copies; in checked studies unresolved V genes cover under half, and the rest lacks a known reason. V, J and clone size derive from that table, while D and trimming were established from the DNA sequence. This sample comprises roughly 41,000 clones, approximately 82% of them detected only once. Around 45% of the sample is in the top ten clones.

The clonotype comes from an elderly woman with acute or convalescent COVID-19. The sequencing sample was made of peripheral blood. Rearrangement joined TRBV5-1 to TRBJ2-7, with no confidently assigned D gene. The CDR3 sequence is CASSLGSSYEQYF. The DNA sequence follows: TGCGCCAGCAGCTTGGGGAGCTCCTACGAGCAGTACTTC.